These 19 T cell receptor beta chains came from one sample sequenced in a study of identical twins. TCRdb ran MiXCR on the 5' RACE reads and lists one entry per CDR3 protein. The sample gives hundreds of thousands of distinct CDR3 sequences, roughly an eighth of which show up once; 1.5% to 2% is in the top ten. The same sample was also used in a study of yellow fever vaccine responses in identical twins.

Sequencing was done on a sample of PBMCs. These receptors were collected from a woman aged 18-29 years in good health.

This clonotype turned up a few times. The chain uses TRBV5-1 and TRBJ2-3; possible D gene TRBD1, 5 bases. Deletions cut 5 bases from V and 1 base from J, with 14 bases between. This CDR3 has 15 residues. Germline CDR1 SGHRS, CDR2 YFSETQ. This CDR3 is CASRPPGSGTDTQYF. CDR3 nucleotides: TGCGCCAGCAGACCACCAGGGTCCGGCACAGATACGCAGTATTTT. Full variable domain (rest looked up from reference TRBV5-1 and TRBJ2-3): KAGVTQTPRYLIKTRGQQVTLSCSPISGHRSVSWYQQTPGQGLQFLFEYFSETQRNKGNFPGRFSGRQFSNSRSEMNVSTLELGDSALYLCASRPPGSGTDTQYFGPGTRLTVL.

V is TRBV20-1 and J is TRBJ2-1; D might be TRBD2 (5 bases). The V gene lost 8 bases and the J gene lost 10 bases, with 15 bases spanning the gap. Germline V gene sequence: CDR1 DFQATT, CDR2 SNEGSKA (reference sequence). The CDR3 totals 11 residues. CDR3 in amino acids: CSPRSGGEQFF. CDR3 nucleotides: TGCAGTCCAAGGAGCGGTGGAGAGCAGTTCTTC.

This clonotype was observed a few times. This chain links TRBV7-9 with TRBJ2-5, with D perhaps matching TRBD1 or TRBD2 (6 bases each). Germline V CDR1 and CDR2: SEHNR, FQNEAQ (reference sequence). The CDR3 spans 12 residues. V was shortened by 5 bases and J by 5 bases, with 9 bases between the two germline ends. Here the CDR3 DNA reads TGTGCCAGCAGCGGGGGGCGGGAGACCCAGTACTTC. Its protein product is CASSGGRETQYF.

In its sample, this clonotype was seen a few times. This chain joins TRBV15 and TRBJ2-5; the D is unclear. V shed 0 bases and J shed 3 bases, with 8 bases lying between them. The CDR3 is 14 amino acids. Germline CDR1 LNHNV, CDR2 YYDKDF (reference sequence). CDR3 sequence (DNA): TGTGCCACCAGCAGAGAGGGCTTGGAAGAGACCCAGTACTTC. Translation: CATSREGLEETQYF. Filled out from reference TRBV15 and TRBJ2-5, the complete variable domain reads DAMVIQNPRYQVTQFGKPVTLSCSQTLNHNVMYWYQQKSSQAPKLLFHYYDKDFNNEADTPDNFQSRRPNTSFCFLDIRSPGLGDTAMYLCATSREGLEETQYFGPGTRLLVL.

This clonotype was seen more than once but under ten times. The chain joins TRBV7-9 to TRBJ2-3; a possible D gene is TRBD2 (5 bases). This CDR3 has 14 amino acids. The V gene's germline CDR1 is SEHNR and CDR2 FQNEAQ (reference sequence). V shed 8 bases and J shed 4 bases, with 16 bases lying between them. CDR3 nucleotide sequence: TGTGCCAGCCTTTTCCGGGATGTTCCAGATACGCAGTATTTT. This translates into CASLFRDVPDTQYF.

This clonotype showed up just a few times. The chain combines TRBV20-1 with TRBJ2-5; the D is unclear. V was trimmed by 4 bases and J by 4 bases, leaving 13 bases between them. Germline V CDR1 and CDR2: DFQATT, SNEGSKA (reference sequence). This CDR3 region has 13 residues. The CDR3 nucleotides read TGCAGTGCTACGACATGGCTGTCAGAGACCCAGTACTTC. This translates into CSATTWLSETQYF.

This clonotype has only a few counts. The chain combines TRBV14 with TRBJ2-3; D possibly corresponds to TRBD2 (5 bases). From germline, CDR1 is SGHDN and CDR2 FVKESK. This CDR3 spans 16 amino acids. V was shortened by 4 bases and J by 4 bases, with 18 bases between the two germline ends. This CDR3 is CASSPTGGHLPDTQYF. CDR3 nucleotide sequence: TGTGCCAGCAGCCCCACCGGCGGGCACCTCCCAGATACGCAGTATTTT.

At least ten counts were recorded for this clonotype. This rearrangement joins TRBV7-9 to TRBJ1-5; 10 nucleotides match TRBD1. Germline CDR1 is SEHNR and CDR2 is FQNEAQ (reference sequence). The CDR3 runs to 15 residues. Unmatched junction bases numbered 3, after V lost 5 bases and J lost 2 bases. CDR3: CASSAGTGGNQPQHF. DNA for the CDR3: TGTGCCAGCAGCGCCGGGACAGGGGGCAATCAGCCCCAGCATTTT.

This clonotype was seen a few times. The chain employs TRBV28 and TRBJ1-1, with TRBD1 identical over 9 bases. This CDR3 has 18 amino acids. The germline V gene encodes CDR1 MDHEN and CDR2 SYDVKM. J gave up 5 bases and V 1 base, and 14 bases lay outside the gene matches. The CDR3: CASSLLWGPGQGTTEAFF. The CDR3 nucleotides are TGTGCCAGCAGTTTATTGTGGGGACCGGGACAGGGAACGACTGAAGCTTTCTTT.

For the CDR3, the DNA is TGTGCCAGCTCACAAAGAGACAGGTCCCAGAACACTAAAGAGACCCAGTACTTC. This translates into CASSQRDRSQNTKETQYF. The genes are TRBV18 and TRBJ2-5, with D possibly TRBD1 on 6 matching bases. CDR1 and CDR2 from the germline V gene are KGHSH and LQKENI. The CDR3 loop spans 18 amino acids. V was trimmed by 4 bases and J by 3 bases, leaving 24 bases between them.

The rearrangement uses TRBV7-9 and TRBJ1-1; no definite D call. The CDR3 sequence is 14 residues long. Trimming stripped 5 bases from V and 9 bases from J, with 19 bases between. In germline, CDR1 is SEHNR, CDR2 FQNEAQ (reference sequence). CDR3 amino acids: CASSHKSSEYQAFF. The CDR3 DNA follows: TGTGCCAGCAGCCACAAAAGTTCTGAATATCAAGCTTTCTTT. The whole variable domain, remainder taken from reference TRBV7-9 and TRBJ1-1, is DTGVSQNPRHKITKRGQNVTFRCDPISEHNRLYWYRQTLGQGPEFLTYFQNEAQLEKSRLLSDRFSAERPKGSFSTLEIQRTEQGDSAMYLCASSHKSSEYQAFFGQGTRLTVV.

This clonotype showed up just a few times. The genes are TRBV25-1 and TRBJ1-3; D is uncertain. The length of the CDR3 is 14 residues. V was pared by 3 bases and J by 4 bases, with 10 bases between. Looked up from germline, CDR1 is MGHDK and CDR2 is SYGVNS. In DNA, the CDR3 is TGTGCCAGCAGTGAGTGGGTCACCGGAAACACCATATATTTT. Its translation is CASSEWVTGNTIYF. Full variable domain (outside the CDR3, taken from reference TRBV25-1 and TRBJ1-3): EADIYQTPRYLVIGTGKKITLECSQTMGHDKMYWYQQDPGMELHLIHYSYGVNSTEKGDLSSESTVSRIRTEHFPLTLESARPSHTSQYLCASSEWVTGNTIYFGEGSWLTVV.

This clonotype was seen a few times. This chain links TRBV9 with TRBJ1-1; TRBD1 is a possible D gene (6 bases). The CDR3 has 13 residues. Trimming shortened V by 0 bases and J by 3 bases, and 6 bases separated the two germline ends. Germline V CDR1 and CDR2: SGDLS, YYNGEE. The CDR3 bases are TGTGCCAGCAGCGTAGGGGGGCACACTGAAGCTTTCTTT. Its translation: CASSVGGHTEAFF. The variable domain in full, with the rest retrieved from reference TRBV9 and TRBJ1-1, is DSGVTQTPKHLITATGQRVTLRCSPRSGDLSVYWYQQSLDQGLQFLIQYYNGEERAKGNILERFSAQQFPDLHSELNLSSLELGDSALYFCASSVGGHTEAFFGQGTRLTVV.

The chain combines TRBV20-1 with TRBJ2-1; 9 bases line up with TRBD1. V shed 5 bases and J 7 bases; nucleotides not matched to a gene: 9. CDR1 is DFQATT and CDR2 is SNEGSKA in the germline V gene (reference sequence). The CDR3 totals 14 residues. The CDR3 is CSASGQGRGNEQFF. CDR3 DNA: TGCAGTGCTTCCGGACAGGGGCGAGGAAATGAGCAGTTCTTC.

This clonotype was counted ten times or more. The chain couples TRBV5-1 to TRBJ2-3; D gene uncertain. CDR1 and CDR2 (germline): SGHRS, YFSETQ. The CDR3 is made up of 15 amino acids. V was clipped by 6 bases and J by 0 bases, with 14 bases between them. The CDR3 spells CASNLGLSSTDTQYF. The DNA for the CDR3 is TGCGCCAGCAACTTAGGATTATCTAGCACAGATACGCAGTATTTT. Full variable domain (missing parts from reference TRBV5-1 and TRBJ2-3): KAGVTQTPRYLIKTRGQQVTLSCSPISGHRSVSWYQQTPGQGLQFLFEYFSETQRNKGNFPGRFSGRQFSNSRSEMNVSTLELGDSALYLCASNLGLSSTDTQYFGPGTRLTVL.

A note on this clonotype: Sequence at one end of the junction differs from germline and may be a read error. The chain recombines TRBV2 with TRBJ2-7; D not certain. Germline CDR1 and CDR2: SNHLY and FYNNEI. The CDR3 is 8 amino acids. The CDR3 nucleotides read TGTGCCAGCAGTGAAGGTAGCTTC. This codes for CASSEGSF.

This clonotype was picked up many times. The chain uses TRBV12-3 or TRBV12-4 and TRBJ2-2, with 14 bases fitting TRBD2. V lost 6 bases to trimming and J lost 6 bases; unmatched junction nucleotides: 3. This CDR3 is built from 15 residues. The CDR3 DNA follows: TGTGCCAGCAGCAGACTAGCGGGGGGGCCCGGGGAGCTGTTTTTT. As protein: CASSRLAGGPGELFF.

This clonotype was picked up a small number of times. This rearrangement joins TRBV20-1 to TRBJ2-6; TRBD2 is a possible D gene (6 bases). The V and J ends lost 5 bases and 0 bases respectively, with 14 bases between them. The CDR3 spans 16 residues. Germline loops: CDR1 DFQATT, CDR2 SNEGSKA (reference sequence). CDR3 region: CSAAGGYFSGANVLTF. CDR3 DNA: TGCAGTGCTGCCGGGGGATACTTCTCTGGGGCCAACGTCCTGACTTTC.

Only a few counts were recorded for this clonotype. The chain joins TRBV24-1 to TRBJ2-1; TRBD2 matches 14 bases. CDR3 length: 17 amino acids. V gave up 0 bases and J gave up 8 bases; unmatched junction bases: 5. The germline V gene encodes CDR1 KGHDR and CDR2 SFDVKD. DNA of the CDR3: TGTGCCACCAGTGATTTGCCGACTAGCGGGAGGGGGGATGAGCAGTTCTTC. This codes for CATSDLPTSGRGDEQFF.